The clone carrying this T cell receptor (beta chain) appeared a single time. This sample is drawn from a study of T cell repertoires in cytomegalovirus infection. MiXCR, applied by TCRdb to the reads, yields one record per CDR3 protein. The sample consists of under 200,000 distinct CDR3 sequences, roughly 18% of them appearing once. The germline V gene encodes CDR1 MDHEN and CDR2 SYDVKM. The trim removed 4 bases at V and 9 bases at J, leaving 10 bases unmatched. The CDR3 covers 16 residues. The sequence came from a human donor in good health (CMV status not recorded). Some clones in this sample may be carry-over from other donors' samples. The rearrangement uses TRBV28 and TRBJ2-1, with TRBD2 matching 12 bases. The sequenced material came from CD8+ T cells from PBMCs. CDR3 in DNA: TGTGCCAGCAGTTCCCCTAGGACTAGCGGGACAGGTGAGCAGTTCTTC. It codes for CASSSPRTSGTGEQFF.